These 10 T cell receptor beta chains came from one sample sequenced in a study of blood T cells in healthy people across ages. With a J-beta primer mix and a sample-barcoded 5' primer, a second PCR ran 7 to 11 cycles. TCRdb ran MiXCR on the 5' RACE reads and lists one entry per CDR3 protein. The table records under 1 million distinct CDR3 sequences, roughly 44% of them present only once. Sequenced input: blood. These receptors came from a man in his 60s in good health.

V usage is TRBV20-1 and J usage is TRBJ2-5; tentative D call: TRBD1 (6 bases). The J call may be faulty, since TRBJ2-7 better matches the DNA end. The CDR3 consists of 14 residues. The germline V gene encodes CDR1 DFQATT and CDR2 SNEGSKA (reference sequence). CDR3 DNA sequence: TGCAGTGCTAGAAGGATCGGACAGACGTACGAGCAGTACTTC. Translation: CSARRIGQTYEQYF.

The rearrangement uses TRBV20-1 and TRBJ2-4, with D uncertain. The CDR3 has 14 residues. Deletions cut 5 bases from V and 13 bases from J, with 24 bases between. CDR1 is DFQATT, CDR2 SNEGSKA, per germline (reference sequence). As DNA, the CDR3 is TGCAGTGCTGAGACACAATCACAATCCAATGAGCAGTACTTC. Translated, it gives CSAETQSQSNEQYF.

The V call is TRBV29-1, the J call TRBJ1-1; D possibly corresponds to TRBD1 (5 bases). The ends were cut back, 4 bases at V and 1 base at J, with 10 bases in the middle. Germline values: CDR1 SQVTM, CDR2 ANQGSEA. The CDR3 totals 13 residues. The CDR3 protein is CSVGGAGNTEAFF. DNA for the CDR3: TGCAGCGTTGGAGGGGCAGGGAACACTGAAGCTTTCTTT. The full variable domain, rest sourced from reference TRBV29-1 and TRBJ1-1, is SAVISQKPSRDICQRGTSLTIQCQVDSQVTMMFWYRQQPGQSLTLIATANQGSEATYESGFVIDKFPISRPNLTFSTLTVSNMSPEDSSIYLCSVGGAGNTEAFFGQGTRLTVV.

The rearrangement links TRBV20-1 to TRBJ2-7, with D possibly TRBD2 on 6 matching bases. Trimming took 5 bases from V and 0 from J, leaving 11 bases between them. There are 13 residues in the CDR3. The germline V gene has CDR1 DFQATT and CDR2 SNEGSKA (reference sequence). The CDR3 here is CSAGGSSSYEQYF. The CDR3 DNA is TGCAGTGCTGGGGGGAGCTCCTCCTACGAGCAGTACTTC.

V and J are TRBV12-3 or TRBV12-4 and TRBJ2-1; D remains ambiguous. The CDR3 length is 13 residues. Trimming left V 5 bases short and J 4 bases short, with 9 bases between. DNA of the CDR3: TGTGCCAGCAGTATGGCCTCATACAATGAGCAGTTCTTC. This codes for CASSMASYNEQFF.

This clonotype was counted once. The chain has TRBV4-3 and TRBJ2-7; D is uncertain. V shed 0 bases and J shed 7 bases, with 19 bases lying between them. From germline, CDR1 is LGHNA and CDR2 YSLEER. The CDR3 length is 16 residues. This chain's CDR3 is CASSQDRRGVTIEQYF. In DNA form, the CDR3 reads TGCGCCAGCAGCCAAGATCGGAGAGGAGTAACTATAGAGCAGTACTTC.

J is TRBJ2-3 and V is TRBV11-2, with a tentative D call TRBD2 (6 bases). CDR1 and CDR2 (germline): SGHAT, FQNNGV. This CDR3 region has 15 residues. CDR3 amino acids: CATREDTLYSDTQYF. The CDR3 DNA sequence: TGTGCTACAAGGGAGGACACCCTGTATTCAGATACGCAGTATTTT.

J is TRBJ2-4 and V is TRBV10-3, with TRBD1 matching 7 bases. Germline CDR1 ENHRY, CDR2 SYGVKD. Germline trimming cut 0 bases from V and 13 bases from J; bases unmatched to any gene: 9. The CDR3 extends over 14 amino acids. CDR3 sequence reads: CAISESGDREAQYF. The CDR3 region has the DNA TGTGCCATCAGTGAGTCAGGCGACAGGGAAGCGCAGTACTTC.

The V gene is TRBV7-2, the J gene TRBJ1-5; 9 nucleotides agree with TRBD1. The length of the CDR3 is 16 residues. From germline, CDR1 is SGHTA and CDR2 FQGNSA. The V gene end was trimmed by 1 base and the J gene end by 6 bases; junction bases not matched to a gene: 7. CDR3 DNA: TGTGCCAGCAGCTTAGTGGGACAGGGAGGCGGTCAGCCCCAGCATTTT. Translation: CASSLVGQGGGQPQHF.

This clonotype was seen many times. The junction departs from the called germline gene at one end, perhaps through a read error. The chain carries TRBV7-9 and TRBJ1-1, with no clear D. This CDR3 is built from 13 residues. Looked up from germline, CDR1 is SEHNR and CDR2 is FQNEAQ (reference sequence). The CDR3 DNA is TGCGCCAGCAGCTTGGCCGCGAACACTGAAGCTTTCTTT. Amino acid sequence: CASSLAANTEAFF.